This T cell receptor (beta chain) was identified in a study of blood T cell repertoires in COVID-19. Study overall: Some COVID-19 samples were acute and others convalescent; all came from the United States, Italy and Spain.

This clone was seen more than once but under ten times. The germline CDR1 and CDR2 sequences are LNHDA and SQIVND (reference sequence). This CDR3 spans 14 amino acids. J was trimmed by 4 bases and V by 5 bases; bases with no gene match: 7. TCRdb's copy holds only in-frame clones and misses some; the assay was immunoSEQ multiplex PCR. The sample lists 100,000 to 150,000 clones; approximately 80% were seen once. The receptor comes from a woman aged 70-85 years with acute or convalescent COVID-19. The chain uses TRBV19 and TRBJ1-2, with TRBD1 matching over 7 bases. Source material: peripheral blood. The DNA of the CDR3 is TGTGCCAGTAGTGCCATCGACAGGGTCTATGGCTACACCTTC. Translated, it gives CASSAIDRVYGYTF.